This T cell receptor beta chain was observed in a study of blood T cell repertoires in COVID-19. TCRdb's table, derived via immunoSEQ multiplex PCR, lists solely in-frame clones and lacks some. The repertoire includes about 150,000 clones, roughly 81% of them detected once, and roughly 8.4% sits in the top ten. This CDR3 spans 16 amino acids. Unmatched junction bases numbered 10, after V lost 5 bases and J lost 6 bases. Germline V gene sequence: CDR1 SNHLY, CDR2 FYNNEI. The chain combines TRBV2 with TRBJ1-6; 7 nucleotides line up with TRBD1. Sequencing was carried out using peripheral blood. This sequence was found in a human donor with acute or convalescent COVID-19. The donor label of this sample is uncertain. CDR3 in amino acids: CASSSTRQGPNSPLHF. CDR3 in DNA: TGTGCCAGCAGTTCCACCAGACAGGGTCCTAATTCACCCCTCCACTTT.